A single sample is the source of the 24 T cell receptor beta chains below, sequenced in a study of post-analysis software for immune sequencing data. Regarding the study as a whole: TRBV segments more frequent in patients than in controls numbered several and included TRBV5-6, TRBV5-1 and TRBV20-1.

No antigen is known for these receptors. The TCR beta cDNA libraries carried unique molecular identifiers. In TCRdb, the PCR reads were re-called with MiXCR into one record per CDR3 protein. The sample gives about 540,000 distinct CDR3 sequences, 34% of which show up once; about 5.6% is in the top ten. Sequences were obtained from blood. These receptors were taken from a girl aged 2-17 years with multiple sclerosis.

This clonotype was observed a handful of times. The chain uses TRBV12-3 or TRBV12-4 and TRBJ2-3; D is unresolved. V was clipped by 5 bases and J by 5 bases, with 14 bases between them. The CDR3 spans 14 residues. The CDR3 loop is CASSPSERGDTQYF. CDR3 nucleotide sequence: TGTGCCAGCAGTCCCAGCGAGAGAGGAGATACGCAGTATTTT.

This clonotype came up a few times. This chain joins TRBV5-6 and TRBJ1-2; D not certain. The CDR3 covers 13 residues. The V and J ends lost 5 bases and 6 bases respectively, with 14 bases between them. Germline CDR1 and CDR2: SGHDT and YYEEEE. The CDR3 DNA reads TGTGCCAGCAGACCGAGAGGTCCGGATGGCTACACCTTC. Protein: CASRPRGPDGYTF.

This clonotype turned up a few times. V usage is TRBV6-1 and J usage is TRBJ2-5; unclear D gene. V was trimmed by 4 bases and J by 4 bases, leaving 7 bases between them. The CDR3 loop spans 12 amino acids. Germline lookup yields CDR1 MNHNS and CDR2 SASEGT. CDR3 nucleotides: TGTGCCAGCAGTGCCTGGGGAGAGACCCAGTACTTC. It encodes CASSAWGETQYF.

This clonotype was counted a few times. This sequence joins TRBV2 and TRBJ2-1; a possible D gene is TRBD2 (6 bases). The germline gives CDR1 SNHLY, CDR2 FYNNEI. The V end was cut by 11 bases, the J end by 13 bases, with 21 bases between. This CDR3 is 12 amino acids long. CDR3: CASVKGGETQFF. The DNA of the CDR3 is TGTGCCTCCGTGAAGGGAGGAGAGACCCAGTTCTTC.

The V call is TRBV6-5, the J call TRBJ2-1; tentative D call: TRBD2 (5 bases). The CDR3 totals 15 residues. Trimming pared 2 bases from V and 4 bases from J, leaving 12 bases between. Germline lookup yields CDR1 MNHEY and CDR2 SVGAGI. The CDR3 sequence: CASSYVPGMYNEQFF. DNA for the CDR3: TGTGCCAGCAGTTACGTGCCGGGGATGTACAATGAGCAGTTCTTC.

The genes are TRBV20-1 and TRBJ2-2; 10 bases map to TRBD2. Unmatched junction bases numbered 8, after V lost 4 bases and J lost 6 bases. This CDR3 is 15 amino acids long. In germline, CDR1 is DFQATT, CDR2 SNEGSKA (reference sequence). DNA for the CDR3: TGCAGTGCTAACATACCGGGACTAGCGTCCGGGGAGCTGTTTTTT. Translated, it gives CSANIPGLASGELFF.

The chain has TRBV20-1 and TRBJ2-2, with TRBD1 matching over 9 bases. Trimming at V came to 4 bases and at J to 6 bases, leaving 6 bases not matched to a gene. Germline V gives CDR1 DFQATT, CDR2 SNEGSKA (reference sequence). The CDR3 runs 14 residues. CDR3 residues: CSATSGTGPGELFF. The DNA for the CDR3 is TGCAGTGCTACCTCAGGGACAGGGCCCGGGGAGCTGTTTTTT.

This clonotype showed up just a few times. The chain is built from TRBV28 and TRBJ2-1, with 11 bases lining up with TRBD2. The germline gives CDR1 MDHEN, CDR2 SYDVKM. The CDR3 spans 17 residues. The junction had 10 bases not matched to a gene; V was cut back by 2 bases and J by 7 bases. DNA for the CDR3: TGTGCCAGCAGTTTAGTGAGGCTAGCGGGGGGATGGAATGAGCAGTTCTTC. Encoded protein: CASSLVRLAGGWNEQFF.

A word on this clonotype: Its ends do not fully match the called genes, so a read error is possible. V and J are TRBV20-1 and TRBJ1-4; D not resolved. Germline lookup yields CDR1 DFQATT and CDR2 SNEGSKA (reference sequence). The CDR3 is 12 amino acids. The CDR3 reads CSAREDWGKRFF. In DNA, the CDR3 is TGCAGTGCTAGGGAGGATTGGGGAAAACGGTTTTTT.

This chain uses TRBV4-1 with TRBJ1-3; TRBD1 matches 9 bases. V shed 4 bases and J 5 bases; nucleotides not matched to a gene: 6. The V gene's germline CDR1 is MGHRA and CDR2 YSYEKL. CDR3 length: 15 residues. The chain's CDR3 is CASSPGQGIRNTIYF. CDR3 in DNA: TGCGCCAGCAGCCCCGGACAGGGGATACGAAACACCATATATTTT.

V usage is TRBV20-1 and J usage is TRBJ2-5; 9 bases are shared with TRBD1. V shed 7 bases, J shed 1 base, and the junction held 4 bases outside the gene matches. CDR1 is DFQATT, CDR2 SNEGSKA, per germline (reference sequence). This CDR3 contains 13 residues. CDR3 DNA: TGCAGTGTTCGACAGGGGGGCCAAGAGACCCAGTACTTC. This encodes CSVRQGGQETQYF.

The chain combines TRBV12-3 or TRBV12-4 with TRBJ2-1; 8 bases align to TRBD1. J was trimmed by 3 bases and V by 6 bases; bases with no gene match: 4. This CDR3 region has 14 residues. CDR3 in amino acids: CASRGQVIYNEQFF. CDR3 DNA: TGTGCCAGCAGGGGACAGGTTATCTACAATGAGCAGTTCTTC.

This chain joins TRBV20-1 and TRBJ1-6, with unresolved D. The CDR3 length is 13 residues. The germline gives CDR1 DFQATT, CDR2 SNEGSKA (reference sequence). V lost 7 bases and J lost 9, with 16 bases in between. CDR3 bases: TGCAGTGTCGCAAGCCCCGCCATTTCACCCCTCCACTTT. Translated: CSVASPAISPLHF.

This clonotype was counted between two and nine times. The chain is built from TRBV9 and TRBJ2-1, with TRBD2 matching over 9 bases. This CDR3 comprises 16 residues. CDR1 is SGDLS and CDR2 is YYNGEE in the germline V gene. Losses at the gene ends were 4 bases for V and 4 bases for J; bases not matched to a gene: 9. This CDR3 reads CASSPRWRGGYNEQFF. The CDR3 region has the DNA TGTGCCAGCAGCCCCCGATGGCGGGGGGGATACAATGAGCAGTTCTTC.

This clonotype was seen once. The rearrangement links TRBV5-1 to TRBJ1-4, with D perhaps matching TRBD1 (6 bases). Trimming pared 0 bases from V and 7 bases from J, leaving 10 bases between. The CDR3 totals 14 residues. Germline CDR1 is SGHRS and CDR2 is YFSETQ. CDR3: CASSLEGRGEKLFF. The CDR3 DNA sequence: TGCGCCAGCAGCTTGGAAGGCAGGGGTGAAAAACTGTTTTTT.

The gene calls are TRBV18 and TRBJ2-1; D perhaps matches TRBD1 (5 bases). The CDR3 has 13 amino acids. Germline V CDR1 and CDR2: KGHSH, LQKENI. Trimming removed 3 bases from V and 8 bases from J, with 11 bases in between. CDR3 sequence: CASSPTVRYEQFF. Written as DNA, the CDR3 is TGTGCCAGCTCACCGACAGTTAGGTATGAGCAGTTCTTC.

The chain employs TRBV5-1 and TRBJ2-4, with TRBD1 identical over 7 bases. V dropped 4 bases and J dropped 0; count of bases not matched to a gene: 16. The CDR3 has 19 residues. CDR1 and CDR2 (germline): SGHRS, YFSETQ. The DNA of the CDR3 is TGCGCCAGCAGCCCCTCACATGTCCATGACAGGGTAGCCAAAAACATTCAGTACTTC. Protein sequence: CASSPSHVHDRVAKNIQYF.

Comment on this clonotype: This could be a read error, since a much larger clone is one nucleotide away. The final CDR3 position lacks the conserved phenylalanine or tryptophan, pointing to a likely read error. This chain's CDR3 is CASSLRRGEQFV. CDR3 in DNA: TGTGCCAGCAGTCTCCGACGGGGTGAGCAGTTCGTC. V usage is TRBV6-5 and J usage is TRBJ2-1; perhaps TRBD2 as D (5 bases). The V end lost 5 bases, the J end lost 9 bases, and 11 bases lay between the germline ends. Germline CDR1 is MNHEY and CDR2 is SVGAGI. The CDR3 is made up of 12 amino acids.

As concerns this clonotype: The junction and the germline gene differ at one end; a read error may be behind it. This chain connects TRBV29-1 to TRBJ2-1; the match to TRBD2 covers 11 bases. Germline CDR1 and CDR2: SQVTM and ANQGSEA. The CDR3 has 15 residues. CDR3 sequence (DNA): TGCGGCGTTGAAGACGGTAGCGGGGGGGCCAATGAGCAGTTCTTC. This encodes CGVEDGSGGANEQFF.

This clonotype was observed at least ten times. This chain uses TRBV7-2 with TRBJ2-3; weak D call: TRBD1 (6 bases). V was pared by 1 base and J by 2 bases, with 7 bases between. The germline V gene encodes CDR1 SGHTA and CDR2 FQGNSA. CDR3 length: 14 residues. In DNA, the CDR3 is TGTGCCAGCAGCTTAGGGGACAACACAGATACGCAGTATTTT. This gives the protein CASSLGDNTDTQYF.

V is TRBV7-3 and J is TRBJ2-7; D gene unclear. CDR1 is SGHTA and CDR2 is FQGTGA in the germline V gene. The CDR3 has 18 residues. Trimming took off 1 base at V and 0 bases at J, with 19 bases between the two ends. CDR3 sequence (DNA): TGTGCCAGCAGCTTAAGGTCCTGGGGTTCGCGTGGCTCCTACGAGCAGTACTTC. It encodes CASSLRSWGSRGSYEQYF.

This chain links TRBV20-1 with TRBJ2-4; D call uncertain. CDR1 is DFQATT and CDR2 is SNEGSKA in the germline V gene (reference sequence). The CDR3 sequence is 13 residues long. Trimming removed 7 bases at V and 3 bases at J, with 13 bases between. CDR3 amino acids: CSEQIMVKNIQYF. The CDR3 DNA sequence: TGCAGTGAGCAGATTATGGTCAAAAACATTCAGTACTTC.

The chain combines TRBV6-6 with TRBJ2-3; no definite D call. The CDR3 length is 14 residues. V lost 5 bases and J lost 0, with 9 bases in between. From germline, CDR1 is MNHNY and CDR2 SVGAGI (reference sequence). CDR3 sequence: CASSHRLSTDTQYF. The CDR3 DNA sequence: TGTGCCAGCAGTCACCGTCTGAGCACAGATACGCAGTATTTT.

The J gene is TRBJ2-3, the V gene TRBV2, with 11 nucleotides matching TRBD2. Germline lookup yields CDR1 SNHLY and CDR2 FYNNEI. The CDR3 has 15 amino acids. V trimming: 7 bases; J trimming: 2 bases; junction bases outside the gene matches: 5. In DNA form, the CDR3 reads TGTGCCAGCAAGAGACTAGCGGGATCCACAGATACGCAGTATTTT. This translates into CASKRLAGSTDTQYF. The entire variable domain, with the rest obtained from reference TRBV2 and TRBJ2-3, is as follows: EPEVTQTPSHQVTQMGQEVILRCVPISNHLYFYWYRQILGQKVEFLVSFYNNEISEKSEIFDDQFSVERPDGSNFTLKIRSTKLEDSAMYFCASKRLAGSTDTQYFGPGTRLTVL.